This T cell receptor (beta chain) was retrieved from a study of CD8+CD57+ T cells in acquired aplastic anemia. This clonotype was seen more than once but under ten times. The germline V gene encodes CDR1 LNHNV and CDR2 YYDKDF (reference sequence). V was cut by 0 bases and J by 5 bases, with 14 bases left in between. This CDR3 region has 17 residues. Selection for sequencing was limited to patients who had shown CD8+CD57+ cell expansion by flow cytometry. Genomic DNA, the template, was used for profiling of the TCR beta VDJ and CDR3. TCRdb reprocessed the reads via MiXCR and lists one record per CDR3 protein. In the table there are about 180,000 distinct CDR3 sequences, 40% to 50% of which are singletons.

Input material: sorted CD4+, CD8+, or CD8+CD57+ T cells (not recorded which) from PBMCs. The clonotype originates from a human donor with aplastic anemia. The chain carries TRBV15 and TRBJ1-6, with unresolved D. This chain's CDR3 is CATSRDTPAGDNSPLHF. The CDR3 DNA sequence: TGTGCCACCAGCAGAGATACCCCCGCTGGCGATAATTCACCCCTCCACTTT.